The source of this TCR beta chain is a study of blood T cell repertoires in COVID-19. Overall study context: Specimens from acute and convalescent COVID-19 originated in the United States, Italy and Spain. The analysed material was cDNA or gDNA that came from T cells, B-cell-depleted T cells, or PBMCs.

Authors' analysis steps: Reference gene primer amplification yielded estimated nucleated cell counts. TCRdb's copy holds only in-frame clones and misses some; the assay was immunoSEQ multiplex PCR. V, J and clone size were drawn from that table, and D and trimming were deduced from the DNA. The sample consists of about 73,000 clones, approximately 80% of them appearing once. Per the germline V gene, CDR1 is SGHAT and CDR2 is FQNNGV. V was clipped by 5 bases and J by 0 bases, with 13 bases between them. This CDR3 has 16 residues. Sequences were obtained from peripheral blood. The sequence was obtained from a man at least 80 years old with active or convalescent COVID-19. This chain connects TRBV11-2 to TRBJ2-2; a possible D gene is TRBD2 (5 bases). For the CDR3, the DNA is TGTGCCAGCAGCCGTGTAGCGCAAGCGAACACCGGGGAGCTGTTTTTT. It encodes CASSRVAQANTGELFF.